The rows below give T cell receptor beta chains drawn from one sample of a study of monozygotic twins with inflammatory bowel disease. Reanalyzing the 5' RACE reads, TCRdb keeps one entry per CDR3 protein, without DNA. The sample yields about 140,000 distinct CDR3 sequences, of which the top ten take up less than 3%. Source material: blood. These receptors were collected from a human donor with ulcerative colitis or Crohn's disease, or a healthy co-twin of an affected twin (not recorded which). The CDR3 runs from the conserved cysteine through the conserved F or W.

J gene,CDR3 length,V gene,CDR3 protein
TRBJ2-7,12,TRBV12-3/TRBV12-4,CASSELGYEQYF
TRBJ2-7,17,TRBV5-1,CASSITTGTAGNYEQYF
TRBJ2-2,17,TRBV4-1,CASSQDPPAGNTGELFF
TRBJ2-7,16,TRBV4-3,CASSQDSGFGSYEQYF
TRBJ1-2,13,TRBV12-3/TRBV12-4,CASSPPPFDGYTF
TRBJ1-2,15,TRBV5-1,CASSPGRSGDYSYTF
TRBJ2-3,15,TRBV24-1,CATSESSWGTDTQYF
TRBJ2-1,16,TRBV7-2,CASSARDRGSYNEQFF
TRBJ1-5,14,TRBV6-6,CASSYSAPGQPQHF
TRBJ2-2,17,TRBV7-9,CASITMTRISDTGELFF
TRBJ1-5,15,TRBV7-2,CASSLGGGRDQPQHF
TRBJ2-7,12,TRBV4-2,CASSHLGGEQYF
TRBJ2-7,15,TRBV20-1,CSAQVMGREVGEQYF
TRBJ2-7,11,TRBV30,CAWSAVYEQYF
TRBJ1-2,14,TRBV6-1,CASSEAYRVNGYTF
TRBJ2-5,18,TRBV5-4,CASSLEARRVERAETQYF
TRBJ1-6,18,TRBV30,CAWSEIVSIQGPYSPLHF
TRBJ1-4,17,TRBV5-1,CASSLETGFGTNEKLFF
TRBJ2-3,12,TRBV7-9,CASSSFKDTQYF
TRBJ2-1,15,TRBV7-2,CASSLSRGRAHEQFF
TRBJ2-1,15,TRBV5-1,CASSRGEGAYNEQFF
TRBJ1-5,15,TRBV18,CASSPGGGPNQPQHF
TRBJ2-7,12,TRBV7-2,CASSLGVYEQYF
TRBJ2-1,17,TRBV7-3,CASSLTFQRQGTNEQFF
TRBJ2-3,14,TRBV5-1,CASSLPDSTDTQYF
TRBJ2-7,17,TRBV4-1,CASSQVPTSGITYEQYF
TRBJ1-6,14,TRBV7-3,CASSLGTENSPLHF
TRBJ2-5,15,TRBV12-3/TRBV12-4,CASSLAAGNRQTQYF
TRBJ1-2,15,TRBV19,CASSAGQGPIYGYTF
TRBJ2-7,15,TRBV11-2,CASSLNSGAYYEQYF
TRBJ2-2,18,TRBV7-8,CASSHRDSPLTNTGELFF
TRBJ2-7,13,TRBV7-9,CASSPGRGYEQYF
TRBJ2-5,14,TRBV10-2,CASSESLEQETQYF
TRBJ1-3,13,TRBV20-1,CSASSGGENTIYF
TRBJ2-7,15,TRBV5-4,CANSLAERINYEQYF
TRBJ2-5,16,TRBV7-8,CASSLWAAGLQETQYF
TRBJ2-6,14,TRBV20-1,CSAFTGSGANVLTF
TRBJ2-7,14,TRBV2,CASSEQGEIYEQYF
TRBJ2-7,16,TRBV27,CASSLSLTGTVYEQYF
TRBJ2-5,16,TRBV28,CASSSLAGSQQETQYF
TRBJ1-6,13,TRBV30,CAWSVQGRSPLHF
TRBJ2-1,16,TRBV3-1,CASSQPTAGAWEEQFF
TRBJ2-1,14,TRBV20-1,CSARRTFSYNEQFF
TRBJ2-7,13,TRBV18,CASSRLAGNEQYF
TRBJ1-6,13,TRBV27,CASTIWGGSPLHF
TRBJ2-1,13,TRBV20-1,CSARGLAGVEQFF